This T cell receptor (beta chain) was profiled in a study of shared clonotypes between healthy human individuals. Findings of the study overall: Rarefaction revealed incomplete sorted-subset sequencing despite large depth.

Remarks on this clone: What it binds is unknown.

Trimming cost V 0 bases and J 2 bases; bases outside gene matches: 3. Per germline, CDR1 MNHEY and CDR2 SVGAGI. This CDR3 spans 15 amino acids. The assay was immunoSEQ multiplex PCR, and TCRdb's table has in-frame clones only and misses some. The table shows over a million clones, with around 95% occurring only once. J is TRBJ2-7 and V is TRBV6-5; TRBD2 agrees at 8 bases. Sequencing was performed on naive CD4+ T cells sorted from blood. As to subset: CD45RA+ positively selected. The receptor's source is a young man in good health. CDR3 region: CASSYSSGIAYEQYF. In DNA form, the CDR3 reads TGTGCCAGCAGTTACTCTAGCGGGATTGCCTACGAGCAGTACTTC.